This T cell receptor (beta chain) was sequenced during a study of blood T cell repertoires in COVID-19. The table came from immunoSEQ multiplex PCR; TCRdb's copy has only in-frame clones and leaves some out. Here the sample spans approximately 300,000 clones, roughly 90% being singletons. Each participant's cohort was designated according to participant-reported clinical history. The receptor was derived from a woman younger than 45 who had recovered from COVID-19. The sample consisted of PBMCs or T cells enriched from blood (not recorded which).

The CDR3 protein is CSAFSGRVTDTQYF. The CDR3 DNA reads TGCAGCGCTTTTAGCGGGAGGGTTACAGATACGCAGTATTTT. This chain joins TRBV29-1 and TRBJ2-3; 11 positions agree with TRBD2. The CDR3 totals 14 residues. CDR1 SQVTM and CDR2 ANQGSEA come from the germline V gene. Trimming at V came to 7 bases and at J to 3 bases, leaving 6 bases not matched to a gene.